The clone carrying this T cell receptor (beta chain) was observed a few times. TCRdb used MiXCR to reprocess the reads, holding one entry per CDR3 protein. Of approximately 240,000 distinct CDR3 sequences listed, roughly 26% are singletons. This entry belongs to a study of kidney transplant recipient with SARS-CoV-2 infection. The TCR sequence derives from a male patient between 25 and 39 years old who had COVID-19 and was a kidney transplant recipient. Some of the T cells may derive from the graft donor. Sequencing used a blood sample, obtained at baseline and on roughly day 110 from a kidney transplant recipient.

CDR3 region: CASSGAQTNRKTYGYTF. The DNA for the CDR3 is TGTGCCAGTAGTGGAGCGCAGACAAATCGAAAGACCTATGGCTACACCTTC. The chain uses TRBV19 and TRBJ1-2; no clear D. Germline CDR1 reads LNHDA; CDR2 reads SQIVND (reference sequence). The CDR3 length is 17 residues. Trimming cost V 5 bases and J 4 bases, with 23 bases left between them.